The 27 T cell receptor beta chains below were found in one sample sequenced in a study of cytomegalovirus exposure and HLA in healthy donors. The repertoire was sequenced with immunoSEQ multiplex PCR; TCRdb's copy has only in-frame clones and lacks some. The repertoire has roughly 170,000 clones, around 81% of them found once; the top ten carry approximately 2.9%. The specimen was PBMCs. These receptors came from a woman aged 18 to 35 in good health and CMV-seropositive.

The genes are TRBV9 and TRBJ2-5; 8 nucleotides match TRBD2. CDR1 and CDR2 from the germline V gene are SGDLS and YYNGEE. The CDR3 spans 14 residues. Unmatched junction bases numbered 2, after V lost 0 bases and J lost 4 bases. The CDR3 loop is CASSVDSGAETQYF. DNA of the CDR3: TGTGCCAGCAGCGTAGATAGCGGGGCAGAGACCCAGTACTTC.

The rearrangement uses TRBV29-1 and TRBJ1-4, with 7 bases lining up with TRBD1. Germline V gene data show CDR1 as SQVTM and CDR2 as ANQGSEA. Trimming cost V 3 bases and J 4 bases; bases outside gene matches: 5. The CDR3 has 14 amino acids. CDR3 region: CSVDLTGLNEKLFF. The CDR3 nucleotides are TGCAGCGTTGACCTGACAGGGCTTAATGAAAAACTGTTTTTT.

The chain has TRBV6-1 and TRBJ1-1; no definite D call. The CDR3 consists of 14 residues. V lost 1 base, J lost 5 bases, and 11 bases lay in between. From germline, CDR1 is MNHNS and CDR2 SASEGT. The CDR3 DNA follows: TGTGCCAGCAGTGAAGGGTCCGGGGTTACTGAAGCTTTCTTT. Translating it yields CASSEGSGVTEAFF.

The J gene is TRBJ1-2, the V gene TRBV6-5; D unclear. This CDR3 has 12 amino acids. Germline V gives CDR1 MNHEY, CDR2 SVGAGI. V lost 6 bases and J 8 bases, leaving 13 bases between the germline ends. The DNA for the CDR3 is TGTGCCAGCAGAACGGGAGAGTCGGGCTACACCTTC. Translating it yields CASRTGESGYTF.

J is TRBJ1-1 and V is TRBV4-1; 7 positions match TRBD1. V was pared by 5 bases and J by 3 bases, with 9 bases of the junction left unmatched. The CDR3 extends over 15 amino acids. From germline, CDR1 is MGHRA and CDR2 YSYEKL. This CDR3 is CASSIKTGCHTEAFF. The CDR3 DNA is TGCGCCAGCAGCATTAAGACAGGGTGCCACACTGAAGCTTTCTTT.

This chain uses TRBV5-1 with TRBJ2-1; 8 bases line up with TRBD1. The trim removed 4 bases at V and 2 bases at J, leaving 5 bases unmatched. The germline CDR1 and CDR2 sequences are SGHRS and YFSETQ. CDR3 length equals 15 residues. The CDR3 here is CASSQQGGTYNEQFF. In DNA, the CDR3 is TGCGCCAGCAGCCAACAGGGGGGTACCTACAATGAGCAGTTCTTC. The full variable domain, rest sourced from reference TRBV5-1 and TRBJ2-1, is KAGVTQTPRYLIKTRGQQVTLSCSPISGHRSVSWYQQTPGQGLQFLFEYFSETQRNKGNFPGRFSGRQFSNSRSEMNVSTLELGDSALYLCASSQQGGTYNEQFFGPGTRLTVL.

This clone was observed a single time. The chain uses TRBV6-5 and TRBJ1-2; TRBD1 matches at 9 bases. The CDR3 extends over 14 amino acids. Germline CDR1 and CDR2: MNHEY and SVGAGI. The V gene end was trimmed by 6 bases and the J gene end by 6 bases; junction bases not matched to a gene: 8. The CDR3 sequence is CASRYLQGADGYTF. In DNA, the CDR3 is TGTGCCAGCAGATACCTACAGGGGGCCGATGGCTACACCTTC.

This clone was counted only a few times. In nucleotides, the CDR3 is TGCGCCAGCAGTGACAGGGTTGTGTTCTACGAGCAGTACTTC. This codes for CASSDRVVFYEQYF. V and J are TRBV10-1 and TRBJ2-7; tentative D call: TRBD1 (5 bases). Germline-derived CDR1 and CDR2 are WNHNN and SYGVQD (reference sequence). Trimming removed 3 bases from V and 3 bases from J, with 12 bases in between. This CDR3 is built from 14 residues.

This chain links TRBV6-5 with TRBJ2-7, with D possibly matching TRBD1 (5 bases). Germline V lookup: CDR1 MNHEY, CDR2 SVGAGI. The V and J ends lost 2 bases and 3 bases respectively, with 8 bases between them. This CDR3 is built from 13 residues. The CDR3 reads CASSYPGNYEQYF. In DNA, the CDR3 is TGTGCCAGCAGTTACCCAGGGAACTACGAGCAGTACTTC.

In the case of this clone: This specimen includes other DNA sequences encoding the same CDR3. The V gene is TRBV27, the J gene TRBJ1-2; tentative D call: TRBD1 (5 bases). This CDR3 comprises 14 residues. Germline V lookup: CDR1 MNHEY, CDR2 SMNVEV (reference sequence). V lost 0 bases, J lost 2 bases, and 7 bases lay in between. The CDR3, as DNA: TGTGCCAGCAGTTTATCCAGGGCAAACTATGGCTACACCTTC. Its protein is CASSLSRANYGYTF.

This chain links TRBV10-3 with TRBJ2-7; 7 bases are shared with TRBD2. Trimming took 0 bases from V and 7 from J; bases not matched to a gene: 3. The CDR3 is 13 amino acids. Germline assignment: CDR1 ENHRY and CDR2 SYGVKD. The CDR3 loop reads CAISESEAGEQYF. The CDR3 DNA sequence: TGTGCCATCAGTGAGTCTGAAGCGGGGGAGCAGTACTTC.

This clone was observed a single time. The chain has TRBV9 and TRBJ2-2; possibly TRBD1 for D (5 bases). Looked up from germline, CDR1 is SGDLS and CDR2 is YYNGEE. V lost 0 bases, J lost 1 base, and 16 bases lay in between. The CDR3 is made up of 18 amino acids. The CDR3 reads CASSVATYNRKNTGELFF. CDR3 nucleotides: TGTGCCAGCAGCGTAGCTACTTATAACAGGAAGAACACCGGGGAGCTGTTTTTT.

V gene TRBV5-4 combines with J gene TRBJ2-3, with 10 bases that match TRBD2. V dropped 4 bases and J dropped 4; count of bases not matched to a gene: 3. Germline assignment: CDR1 SGHNT and CDR2 YYREEE (reference sequence). This CDR3 is 14 amino acids long. The CDR3 reads CASSPGTSADTQYF. The CDR3 nucleotides are TGTGCCAGCAGCCCTGGGACTAGCGCAGATACGCAGTATTTT.

This clone was observed a few times. V gene TRBV11-1 combines with J gene TRBJ1-2; D is possibly TRBD1 (6 bases). Germline values: CDR1 SGHAT, CDR2 FQDESV (reference sequence). Trimming shortened V by 6 bases and J by 8 bases, and 22 bases separated the two germline ends. The CDR3 consists of 15 residues. This CDR3 is CASSTSGGASGGYTF. Written as DNA, the CDR3 is TGTGCCAGCAGTACATCGGGGGGCGCATCCGGAGGCTACACCTTC.

The rearrangement links TRBV19 to TRBJ1-5, with no clear D. Germline values: CDR1 LNHDA, CDR2 SQIVND (reference sequence). CDR3 size: 15 residues. V gave up 3 bases and J gave up 4 bases, with 13 bases separating them. The CDR3 DNA is TGTGCCAGTAGTATCCCCGGACTCGGAAATCAGCCCCAGCATTTT. Protein sequence: CASSIPGLGNQPQHF. Supplemented by reference TRBV19 and TRBJ1-5, the full variable domain reads DGGITQSPKYLFRKEGQNVTLSCEQNLNHDAMYWYRQDPGQGLRLIYYSQIVNDFQKGDIAEGYSVSREKKESFPLTVTSAQKNPTAFYLCASSIPGLGNQPQHFGDGTRLSIL.

This chain connects TRBV29-1 to TRBJ2-1, with a weak D call TRBD2 (6 bases). Germline lookup yields CDR1 SQVTM and CDR2 ANQGSEA. The CDR3 sequence is 11 residues long. The CDR3 spells CTRRGYNEQFF. The CDR3 DNA is TGCACCCGGAGGGGCTACAATGAGCAGTTCTTC.

The V and J genes are TRBV19 and TRBJ2-7; 9 positions match TRBD1. CDR1 is LNHDA and CDR2 is SQIVND in the germline V gene (reference sequence). CDR3 size: 13 residues. Losses at the gene ends were 9 bases for V and 4 bases for J; bases not matched to a gene: 7. Here the CDR3 reads CASDPGQGYEQYF. The DNA of the CDR3 is TGTGCCAGCGATCCGGGACAGGGATACGAGCAGTACTTC.

J is TRBJ1-4 and V is TRBV4-3; 7 nucleotides match TRBD1. The V gene end was trimmed by 0 bases and the J gene end by 7 bases; junction bases not matched to a gene: 8. Germline CDR1 and CDR2: LGHNA and YSLEER. The CDR3 sequence is 16 residues long. The CDR3 reads CASSQEGDRVFEKLFF. The CDR3 DNA is TGCGCCAGCAGCCAAGAGGGCGACAGGGTTTTTGAAAAACTGTTTTTT.

CDR3: CAVRGTSGANVLTF. As DNA, the CDR3 is TGTGCCGTCCGAGGTACCTCTGGGGCCAACGTCCTGACTTTC. The chain employs TRBV2 and TRBJ2-6, with D unresolved. Per germline, CDR1 SNHLY and CDR2 FYNNEI. V was clipped by 11 bases and J by 0 bases, with 11 bases between them. The CDR3 is 14 amino acids. Based on the CDR3 plus reference TRBV2 and TRBJ2-6, the full variable domain is EPEVTQTPSHQVTQMGQEVILRCVPISNHLYFYWYRQILGQKVEFLVSFYNNEISEKSEIFDDQFSVERPDGSNFTLKIRSTKLEDSAMYFCAVRGTSGANVLTFGAGSRLTVL.

J is TRBJ1-2 and V is TRBV2; D possibly corresponds to TRBD1 (6 bases). V gave up 10 bases and J gave up 1 base, with 16 bases separating them. CDR3 length: 14 amino acids. The V gene's germline CDR1 is SNHLY and CDR2 FYNNEI. CDR3 bases: TGTGCCACCGCCAGGGGTGGAGGTAACTATGGCTACACCTTC. Protein: CATARGGGNYGYTF.

The chain joins TRBV5-4 to TRBJ2-7; D is perhaps TRBD2 (5 bases). The ends were cut back, 2 bases at V and 5 bases at J, with 14 bases in the middle. From germline, CDR1 is SGHNT and CDR2 YYREEE (reference sequence). The CDR3 length is 14 residues. This chain's CDR3 is CASSFSLGSNEQYF. Here the CDR3 DNA reads TGTGCCAGCAGCTTTTCACTAGGTTCGAACGAGCAGTACTTC. The whole variable domain, filled in from reference TRBV5-4 and TRBJ2-7, reads ETGVTQSPTHLIKTRGQQVTLRCSSQSGHNTVSWYQQALGQGPQFIFQYYREEENGRGNFPPRFSGLQFPNYSSELNVNALELDDSALYLCASSFSLGSNEQYFGPGTRLTVT.

V is TRBV11-2 and J is TRBJ1-5; 8 bases map to TRBD1. Germline V lookup: CDR1 SGHAT, CDR2 FQNNGV. V gave up 1 base and J gave up 4 bases; unmatched junction bases: 6. The CDR3 runs 16 residues. The CDR3 here is CASSLGLQGGNQPQHF. In DNA form, the CDR3 reads TGTGCCAGCAGCTTAGGTCTACAGGGGGGAAATCAGCCCCAGCATTTT. The whole variable domain, remainder taken from reference TRBV11-2 and TRBJ1-5, is EAGVAQSPRYKIIEKRQSVAFWCNPISGHATLYWYQQILGQGPKLLIQFQNNGVVDDSQLPKDRFSAERLKGVDSTLKIQPAKLEDSAVYLCASSLGLQGGNQPQHFGDGTRLSIL.

This clone was recorded once. This chain links TRBV5-6 with TRBJ2-7, with 7 bases matching TRBD1. CDR1 is SGHDT and CDR2 is YYEEEE in the germline V gene. Trimming cost V 3 bases and J 4 bases; bases outside gene matches: 4. This CDR3 region has 13 residues. CDR3 DNA sequence: TGTGCCAGCAGCTCTCGACAGGGATACGAGCAGTACTTC. As protein: CASSSRQGYEQYF.

The rearrangement uses TRBV7-9 and TRBJ2-1; possibly TRBD1 for D (5 bases). This CDR3 is built from 13 residues. Germline CDR1 is SEHNR and CDR2 is FQNEAQ (reference sequence). V gave up 5 bases and J gave up 6 bases, with 11 bases separating them. CDR3 residues: CASSRDSFNEQFF. CDR3 DNA sequence: TGTGCCAGCAGCCGCGACAGTTTCAATGAGCAGTTCTTC.

This chain joins TRBV29-1 and TRBJ1-1; D ambiguous. CDR1 and CDR2 from the germline V gene are SQVTM and ANQGSEA. The length of the CDR3 is 13 residues. The V end was cut by 4 bases, the J end by 1 base, with 10 bases between. The CDR3 nucleotides are TGCAGCGTTGCGCCGTTGGCGAACACTGAAGCTTTCTTT. Translated, it gives CSVAPLANTEAFF.

The CDR3 sequence: CASSPLFEAFF. The CDR3 DNA follows: TGTGCCAGCAGCCCCTTGTTTGAAGCTTTCTTT. The chain carries TRBV13 and TRBJ1-1; D not resolved. The CDR3 spans 11 residues. The V gene's germline CDR1 is PRHDT and CDR2 FYEKMQ (reference sequence). V was clipped by 5 bases and J by 7 bases, with 8 bases between them.

V and J are TRBV6-1 and TRBJ2-3; tentative D call: TRBD2 (6 bases). CDR1 MNHNS and CDR2 SASEGT come from the germline V gene. V dropped 9 bases and J dropped 0 bases, with 13 bases sitting between them. This CDR3 is 14 amino acids long. CDR3 sequence (DNA): TGTGCCAGTCGGGAGACACTAAGCACAGATACGCAGTATTTT. This gives the protein CASRETLSTDTQYF.